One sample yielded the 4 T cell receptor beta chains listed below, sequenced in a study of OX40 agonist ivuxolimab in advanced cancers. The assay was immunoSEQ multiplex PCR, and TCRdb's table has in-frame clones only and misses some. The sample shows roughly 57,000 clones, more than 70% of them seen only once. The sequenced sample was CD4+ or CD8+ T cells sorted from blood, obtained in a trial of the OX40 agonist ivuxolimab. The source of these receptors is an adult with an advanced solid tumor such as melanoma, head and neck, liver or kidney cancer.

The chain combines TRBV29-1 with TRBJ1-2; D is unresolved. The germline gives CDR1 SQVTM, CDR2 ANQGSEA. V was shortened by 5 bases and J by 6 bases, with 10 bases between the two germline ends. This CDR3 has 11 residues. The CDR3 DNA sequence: TGCAGCGTTTACGAAGGAGATGGCTACACCTTC. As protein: CSVYEGDGYTF. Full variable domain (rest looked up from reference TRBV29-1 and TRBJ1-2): SAVISQKPSRDICQRGTSLTIQCQVDSQVTMMFWYRQQPGQSLTLIATANQGSEATYESGFVIDKFPISRPNLTFSTLTVSNMSPEDSSIYLCSVYEGDGYTFGSGTRLTVV.

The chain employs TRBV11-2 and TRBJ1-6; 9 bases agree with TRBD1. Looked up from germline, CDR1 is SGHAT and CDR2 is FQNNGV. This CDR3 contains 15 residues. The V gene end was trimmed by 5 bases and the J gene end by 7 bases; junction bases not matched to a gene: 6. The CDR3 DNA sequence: TGTGCCAGCAGCCCTAGGGACAGGGAGAATTCACCCCTCCACTTT. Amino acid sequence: CASSPRDRENSPLHF.

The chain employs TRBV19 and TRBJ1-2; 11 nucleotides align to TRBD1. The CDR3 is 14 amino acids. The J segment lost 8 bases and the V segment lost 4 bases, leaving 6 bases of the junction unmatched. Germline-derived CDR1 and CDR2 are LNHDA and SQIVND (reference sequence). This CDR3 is CASSKGQGDPGYTF. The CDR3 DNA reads TGTGCCAGTAGTAAGGGACAGGGGGACCCAGGCTACACCTTC.

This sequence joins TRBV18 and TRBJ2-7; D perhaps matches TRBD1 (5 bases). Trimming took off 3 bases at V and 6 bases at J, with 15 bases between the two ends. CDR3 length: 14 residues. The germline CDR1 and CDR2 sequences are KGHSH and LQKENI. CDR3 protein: CASSPGRERREQYF. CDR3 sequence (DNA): TGTGCCAGCTCACCGGGCAGGGAACGACGCGAGCAGTACTTC. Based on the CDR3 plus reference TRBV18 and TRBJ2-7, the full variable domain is NAGVMQNPRHLVRRRGQEARLRCSPMKGHSHVYWYRQLPEEGLKFMVYLQKENIIDESGMPKERFSAEFPKEGPSILRIQQVVRGDSAAYFCASSPGRERREQYFGPGTRLTVT.